The 11 T cell receptor beta chains below come from one sample, sequenced in a study of shared clonotypes between healthy human individuals. Data came from immunoSEQ multiplex PCR; TCRdb stores just in-frame clones and leaves some out. The profile shows 450,000 to 500,000 clones, about 72% of them singletons. The sample consisted of PBMCs. These receptors were obtained from a woman in her thirties or forties in good health. Some clones in this sample may be carry-over from other donors' samples.

V usage is TRBV5-1 and J usage is TRBJ1-1; 7 bases agree with TRBD1. The CDR3 sequence is 14 residues long. V dropped 4 bases and J dropped 3; count of bases not matched to a gene: 6. From germline, CDR1 is SGHRS and CDR2 YFSETQ. CDR3 sequence (DNA): TGCGCCAGCAGCGGTTCAGGGGGGGACACTGAAGCTTTCTTT. Its protein product is CASSGSGGDTEAFF. Using reference TRBV5-1 and TRBJ1-1 for the parts outside the CDR3, the full variable domain is KAGVTQTPRYLIKTRGQQVTLSCSPISGHRSVSWYQQTPGQGLQFLFEYFSETQRNKGNFPGRFSGRQFSNSRSEMNVSTLELGDSALYLCASSGSGGDTEAFFGQGTRLTVV.

This clone has a single count. The J gene is TRBJ1-1, the V gene TRBV4-2; no firm D call. The V and J ends lost 1 base and 4 bases respectively, with 10 bases between them. Per germline, CDR1 LGHNA and CDR2 YNFKEQ. This CDR3 contains 14 residues. The CDR3 bases are TGTGCCAGCAGCCAAGGAGTGGGAGGCACTGAAGCTTTCTTT. Translating it yields CASSQGVGGTEAFF.

V and J are TRBV30 and TRBJ2-1; D possibly matches TRBD1 or TRBD2 (5 bases each). Trimming pared 4 bases from V and 6 bases from J, leaving 16 bases between. CDR3 length: 14 amino acids. Germline V gene sequence: CDR1 GTSNPN, CDR2 SVGIG (reference sequence). The CDR3 nucleotides are TGTGCCTGGACGTCAACCGGGACCATCAATGAGCAGTTCTTC. Translating gives CAWTSTGTINEQFF.

The chain uses TRBV7-2 and TRBJ2-3, with D tentatively TRBD1 or TRBD2 (5 bases each). CDR3 length: 17 residues. V dropped 4 bases and J dropped 0 bases, with 17 bases sitting between them. Germline assignment: CDR1 SGHTA and CDR2 FQGNSA. In DNA, the CDR3 is TGTGCCAGCAGCTATACCCATAGATGGGGGAGCACAGATACGCAGTATTTT. Translating it yields CASSYTHRWGSTDTQYF.

The chain recombines TRBV5-3 with TRBJ1-5; D not certain. TRBV5-3 is reported as an ORF; its role is uncertain. Between the trimmed V and J ends, which lost 1 base and 4 bases, there was a span of 15 bases. This CDR3 has 16 residues. The CDR3 nucleotides read TGTGCCAGAAGCTTGCACGGGATACACGAAAATCAGCCCCAGCATTTT. It specifies CARSLHGIHENQPQHF.

This clone was observed a handful of times. V usage is TRBV7-8 and J usage is TRBJ1-3; the match to TRBD1 covers 11 bases. Losses at the gene ends were 3 bases for V and 7 bases for J; bases not matched to a gene: 5. CDR1 and CDR2 (germline): SGHVS, FQNEAQ. The CDR3 has 15 residues. The CDR3 DNA follows: TGTGCCAGCAGCTTGGGGACAGGGGGTCTCAACACCATATATTTT. This sequence encodes CASSLGTGGLNTIYF. The full variable domain, with the rest looked up from reference TRBV7-8 and TRBJ1-3, is GAGVSQSPRYKVAKRGQDVALRCDPISGHVSLFWYQQALGQGPEFLTYFQNEAQLDKSGLPSDRFFAERPEGSVSTLKIQRTQQEDSAVYLCASSLGTGGLNTIYFGEGSWLTVV.

This clone has a handful of counts. The J gene is TRBJ2-2, the V gene TRBV2; a weak D match, TRBD1 (5 bases). With 7 bases removed from V and 1 base from J, the gap between germline ends came to 22 bases. The CDR3 runs to 18 residues. CDR1 is SNHLY and CDR2 is FYNNEI in the germline V gene. The CDR3 is CASTGTRARVRNTGELFF. CDR3 DNA: TGTGCCAGCACCGGAACCAGGGCAAGAGTTCGGAACACCGGGGAGCTGTTTTTT.

This chain connects TRBV6-5 to TRBJ1-3; D gene unclear. The CDR3 consists of 15 residues. The germline V gene has CDR1 MNHEY and CDR2 SVGAGI. The germline V and J ends were trimmed by 6 bases and 0 bases, with 12 bases remaining between them. The CDR3 spells CASSRGSVSGNTIYF. The CDR3 DNA sequence: TGTGCCAGCAGCCGCGGGTCAGTCTCTGGAAACACCATATATTTT.

This sequence joins TRBV18 and TRBJ1-2; possibly TRBD1 for D (5 bases). Germline CDR1 is KGHSH and CDR2 is LQKENI. V lost 2 bases and J 3 bases, leaving 22 bases between the germline ends. The CDR3 spans 18 residues. The CDR3 here is CASSPWPPSGGGDYGYTF. CDR3 nucleotides: TGTGCCAGCTCACCATGGCCCCCCAGCGGGGGGGGAGACTATGGCTACACCTTC. Combining the CDR3 with reference TRBV18 and TRBJ1-2 gives the whole variable domain NAGVMQNPRHLVRRRGQEARLRCSPMKGHSHVYWYRQLPEEGLKFMVYLQKENIIDESGMPKERFSAEFPKEGPSILRIQQVVRGDSAAYFCASSPWPPSGGGDYGYTFGSGTRLTVV.

The V and J genes are TRBV19 and TRBJ1-1; possibly TRBD1 for D (5 bases). CDR1 is LNHDA and CDR2 is SQIVND in the germline V gene (reference sequence). V was trimmed by 1 base and J by 5 bases, leaving 14 bases between them. The CDR3 has 15 amino acids. CDR3 region: CASSIGAWGGTEAFF. CDR3 DNA: TGTGCCAGTAGTATAGGGGCGTGGGGGGGAACTGAAGCTTTCTTT.

The V and J genes are TRBV5-4 and TRBJ1-1; 9 bases align to TRBD1. V gave up 7 bases and J gave up 4 bases; unmatched junction bases: 8. The CDR3 extends over 14 amino acids. Looked up from germline, CDR1 is SGHNT and CDR2 is YYREEE (reference sequence). DNA of the CDR3: TGTGCCAGCCTTACAGACAGGGGGTCCACTGAAGCTTTCTTT. Translating gives CASLTDRGSTEAFF.